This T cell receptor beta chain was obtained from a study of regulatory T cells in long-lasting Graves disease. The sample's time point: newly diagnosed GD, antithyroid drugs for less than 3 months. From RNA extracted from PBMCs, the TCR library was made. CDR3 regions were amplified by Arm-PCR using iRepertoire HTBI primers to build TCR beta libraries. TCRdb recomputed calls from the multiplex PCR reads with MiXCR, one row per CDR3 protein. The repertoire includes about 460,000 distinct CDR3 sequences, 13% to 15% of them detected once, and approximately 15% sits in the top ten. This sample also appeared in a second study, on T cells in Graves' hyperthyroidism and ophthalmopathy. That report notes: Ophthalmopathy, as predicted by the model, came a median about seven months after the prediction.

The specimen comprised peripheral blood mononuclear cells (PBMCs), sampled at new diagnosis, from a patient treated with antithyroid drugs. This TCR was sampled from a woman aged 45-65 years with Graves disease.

The CDR3 nucleotides are TGTGCCAGCAGGGACAGGGGCAATGCTAATGAAAAACTGTTTTTT. Its protein is CASRDRGNANEKLFF. The chain recombines TRBV6-2 or TRBV6-3 with TRBJ1-4, with 9 bases aligning to TRBD1. This CDR3 is 15 amino acids long. Germline-derived CDR1 and CDR2 are MNHEY and SVGEGT. The junction had 5 bases not matched to a gene; V was cut back by 6 bases and J by 3 bases.